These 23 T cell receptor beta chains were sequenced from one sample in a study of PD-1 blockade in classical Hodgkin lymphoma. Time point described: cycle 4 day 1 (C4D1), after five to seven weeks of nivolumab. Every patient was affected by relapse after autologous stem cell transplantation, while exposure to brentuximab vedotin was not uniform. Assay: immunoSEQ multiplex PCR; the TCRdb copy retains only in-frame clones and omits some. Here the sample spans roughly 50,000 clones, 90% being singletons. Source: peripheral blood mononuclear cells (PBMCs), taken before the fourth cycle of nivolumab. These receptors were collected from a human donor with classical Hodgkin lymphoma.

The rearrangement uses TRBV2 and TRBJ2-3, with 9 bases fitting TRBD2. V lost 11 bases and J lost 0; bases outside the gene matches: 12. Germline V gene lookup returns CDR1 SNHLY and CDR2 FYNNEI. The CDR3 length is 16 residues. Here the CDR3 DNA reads TGTGCCTACTCGCGGGCGGGAGGGGCTAGCACAGATACGCAGTATTTT. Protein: CAYSRAGGASTDTQYF.

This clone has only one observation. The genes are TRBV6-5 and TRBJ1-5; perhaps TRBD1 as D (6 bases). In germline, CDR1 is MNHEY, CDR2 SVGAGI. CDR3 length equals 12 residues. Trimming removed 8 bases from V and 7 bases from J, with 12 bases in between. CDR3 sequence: CASGGGGQPQHF. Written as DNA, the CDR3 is TGTGCCAGCGGGGGAGGGGGACAGCCCCAGCATTTT.

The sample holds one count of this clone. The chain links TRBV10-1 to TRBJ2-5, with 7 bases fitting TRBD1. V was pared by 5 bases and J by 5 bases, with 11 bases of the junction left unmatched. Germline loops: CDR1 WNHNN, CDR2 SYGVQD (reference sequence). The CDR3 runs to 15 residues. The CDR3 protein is CASSRGPGGTETQYF. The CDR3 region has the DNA TGCGCCAGCAGTCGCGGCCCAGGGGGTACGGAGACCCAGTACTTC.

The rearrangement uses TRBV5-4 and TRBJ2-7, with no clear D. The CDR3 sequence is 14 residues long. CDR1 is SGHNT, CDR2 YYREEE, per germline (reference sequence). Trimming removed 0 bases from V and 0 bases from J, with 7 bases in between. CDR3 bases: TGTGCCAGCAGCTTGGGTCCTCGCTCCTACGAGCAGTACTTC. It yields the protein CASSLGPRSYEQYF.

CDR3 nucleotides: TGCGCCAGCAACCTCCCAGGGTATGGGGACTCTGGGGCCAACGTCCTGACTTTC. Its translation: CASNLPGYGDSGANVLTF. The chain uses TRBV5-1 and TRBJ2-6; a weak D match, TRBD1 (5 bases). This CDR3 is 18 amino acids long. The germline CDR1 and CDR2 sequences are SGHRS and YFSETQ. V lost 6 bases and J lost 0, with 19 bases in between.

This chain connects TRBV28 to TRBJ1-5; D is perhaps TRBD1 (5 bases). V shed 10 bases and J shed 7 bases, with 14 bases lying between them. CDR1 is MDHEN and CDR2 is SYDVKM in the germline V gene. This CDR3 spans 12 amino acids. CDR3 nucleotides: TGTGCCATTATGGGGCCGGGGCAGCCCCAGCATTTT. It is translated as CAIMGPGQPQHF.

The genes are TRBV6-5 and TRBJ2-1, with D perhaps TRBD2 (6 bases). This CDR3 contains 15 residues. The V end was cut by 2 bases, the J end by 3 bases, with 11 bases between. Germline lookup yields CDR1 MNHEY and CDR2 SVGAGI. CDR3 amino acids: CASSYAPGLYNEQFF. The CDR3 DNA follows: TGTGCCAGCAGTTACGCCCCGGGACTCTACAATGAGCAGTTCTTC.

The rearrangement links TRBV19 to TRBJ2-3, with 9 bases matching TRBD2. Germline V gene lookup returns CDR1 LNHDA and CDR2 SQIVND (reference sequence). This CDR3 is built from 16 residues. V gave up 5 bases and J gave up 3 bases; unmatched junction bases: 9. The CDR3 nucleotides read TGTGCCAGTAGTCCCATAGCGGGAGCTGGAACAGATACGCAGTATTTT. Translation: CASSPIAGAGTDTQYF.

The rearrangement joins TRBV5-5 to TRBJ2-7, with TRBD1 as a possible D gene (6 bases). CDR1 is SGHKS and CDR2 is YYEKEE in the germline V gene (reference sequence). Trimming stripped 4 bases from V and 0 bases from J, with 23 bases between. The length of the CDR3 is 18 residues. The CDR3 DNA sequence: TGTGCCAGCAGCGCTACCTCCACAGGGTTTTCCATCTCCTACGAGCAGTACTTC. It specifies CASSATSTGFSISYEQYF. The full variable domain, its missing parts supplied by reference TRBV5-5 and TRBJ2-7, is DAGVTQSPTHLIKTRGQQVTLRCSPISGHKSVSWYQQVLGQGPQFIFQYYEKEERGRGNFPDRFSARQFPNYSSELNVNALLLGDSALYLCASSATSTGFSISYEQYFGPGTRLTVT.

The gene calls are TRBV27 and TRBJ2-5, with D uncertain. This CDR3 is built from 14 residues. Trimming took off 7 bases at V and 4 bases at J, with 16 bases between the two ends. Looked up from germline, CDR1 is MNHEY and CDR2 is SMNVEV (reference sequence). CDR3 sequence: CASKFLGGLETQYF. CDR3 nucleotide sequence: TGTGCCAGCAAGTTTCTCGGTGGGCTAGAGACCCAGTACTTC.

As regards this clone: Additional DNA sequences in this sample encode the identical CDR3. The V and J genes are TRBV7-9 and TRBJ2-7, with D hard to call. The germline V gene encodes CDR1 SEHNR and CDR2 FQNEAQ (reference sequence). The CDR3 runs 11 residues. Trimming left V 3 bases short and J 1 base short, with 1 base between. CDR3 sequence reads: CASSLSYEQYF. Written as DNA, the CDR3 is TGTGCCAGCAGCTTGTCCTACGAGCAGTACTTC.

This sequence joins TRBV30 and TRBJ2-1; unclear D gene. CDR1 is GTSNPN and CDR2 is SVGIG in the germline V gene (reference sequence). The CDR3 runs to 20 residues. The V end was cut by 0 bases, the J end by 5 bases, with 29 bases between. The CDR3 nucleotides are TGTGCCTGGAGTGTGGGTGGAAAACTTCTCGCCTCTAAGAAGGACAATGAGCAGTTCTTC. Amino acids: CAWSVGGKLLASKKDNEQFF.

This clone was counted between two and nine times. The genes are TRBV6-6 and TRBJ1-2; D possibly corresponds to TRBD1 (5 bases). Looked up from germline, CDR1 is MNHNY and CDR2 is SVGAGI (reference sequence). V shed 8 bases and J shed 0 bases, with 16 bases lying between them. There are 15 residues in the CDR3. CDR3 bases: TGTGCCAGCTGGACACTAGAAAGGGCTAACTATGGCTACACCTTC. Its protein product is CASWTLERANYGYTF.

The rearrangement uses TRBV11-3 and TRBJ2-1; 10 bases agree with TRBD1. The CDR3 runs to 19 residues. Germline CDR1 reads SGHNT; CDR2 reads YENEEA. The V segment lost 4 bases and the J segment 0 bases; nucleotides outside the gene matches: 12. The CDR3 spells CASSSVPGQGPSSYNEQFF. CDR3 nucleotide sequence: TGTGCCAGCAGCTCCGTCCCGGGACAGGGGCCGAGCTCCTACAATGAGCAGTTCTTC.

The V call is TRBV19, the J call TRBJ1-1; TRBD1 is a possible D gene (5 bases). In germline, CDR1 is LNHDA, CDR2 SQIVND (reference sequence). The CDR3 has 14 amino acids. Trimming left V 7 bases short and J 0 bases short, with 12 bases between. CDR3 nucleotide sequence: TGTGCCAGTAATTCCTGGGGGATGAACACTGAAGCTTTCTTT. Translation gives CASNSWGMNTEAFF.

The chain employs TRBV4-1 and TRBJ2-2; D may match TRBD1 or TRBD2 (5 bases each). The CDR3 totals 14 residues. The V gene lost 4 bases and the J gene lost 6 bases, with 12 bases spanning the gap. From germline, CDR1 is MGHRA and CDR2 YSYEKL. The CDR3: CASSPWTGPGELFF. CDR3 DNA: TGCGCCAGCAGCCCTTGGACGGGGCCCGGGGAGCTGTTTTTT.

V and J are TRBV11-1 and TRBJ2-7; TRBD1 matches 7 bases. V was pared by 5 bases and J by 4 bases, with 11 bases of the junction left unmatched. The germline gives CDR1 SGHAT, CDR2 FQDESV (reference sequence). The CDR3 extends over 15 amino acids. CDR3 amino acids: CASSRTGEVFYEQYF. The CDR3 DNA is TGTGCCAGCAGCCGGACAGGCGAGGTTTTTTACGAGCAGTACTTC.

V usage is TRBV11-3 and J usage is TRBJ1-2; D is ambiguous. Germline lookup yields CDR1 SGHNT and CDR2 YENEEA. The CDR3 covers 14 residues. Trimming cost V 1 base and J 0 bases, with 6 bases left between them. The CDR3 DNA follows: TGTGCCAGCAGCTTAGGCCCGGCTAACTATGGCTACACCTTC. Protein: CASSLGPANYGYTF.

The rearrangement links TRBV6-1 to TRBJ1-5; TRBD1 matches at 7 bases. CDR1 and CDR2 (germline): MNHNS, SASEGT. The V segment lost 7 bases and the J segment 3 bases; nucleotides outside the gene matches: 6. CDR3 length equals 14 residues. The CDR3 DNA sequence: TGTGCCAGCACCCGGGACAGATCCAATCAGCCCCAGCATTTT. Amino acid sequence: CASTRDRSNQPQHF.

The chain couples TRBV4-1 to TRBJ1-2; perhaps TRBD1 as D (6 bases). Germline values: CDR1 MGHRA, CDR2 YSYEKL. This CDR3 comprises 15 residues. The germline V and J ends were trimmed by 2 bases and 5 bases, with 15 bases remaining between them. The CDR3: CASSQRGAMGYGYTF. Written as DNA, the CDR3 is TGCGCCAGCAGCCAAAGGGGGGCTATGGGATATGGCTACACCTTC.

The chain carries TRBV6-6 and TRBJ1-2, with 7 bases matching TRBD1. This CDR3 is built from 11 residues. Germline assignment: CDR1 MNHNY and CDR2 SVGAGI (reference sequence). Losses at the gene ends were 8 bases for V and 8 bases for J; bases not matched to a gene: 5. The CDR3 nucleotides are TGTGCCAGCGAGGGGGCGACGGGCTACACCTTC. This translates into CASEGATGYTF.

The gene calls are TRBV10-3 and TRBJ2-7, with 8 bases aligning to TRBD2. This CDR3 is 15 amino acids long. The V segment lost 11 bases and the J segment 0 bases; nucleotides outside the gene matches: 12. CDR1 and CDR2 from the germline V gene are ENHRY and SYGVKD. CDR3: CALREGGSSSYEQYF. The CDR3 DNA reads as TGTGCCCTACGGGAGGGGGGCTCCAGCTCCTACGAGCAGTACTTC.

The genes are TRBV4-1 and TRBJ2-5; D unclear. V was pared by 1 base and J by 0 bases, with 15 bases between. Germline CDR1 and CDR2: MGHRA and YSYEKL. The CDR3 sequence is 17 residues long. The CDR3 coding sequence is TGCGCCAGCAGCCAAGCCAGCAGATCCTGGTACCAAGAGACCCAGTACTTC. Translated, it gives CASSQASRSWYQETQYF.